This TCR beta chain is drawn from a study of CD8 T cells in Susac syndrome. TCR beta was sequenced from blood CD8+ and CD4+ T cells. Trimming left V 6 bases short and J 6 bases short, with 5 bases between. CDR1 MNHEY and CDR2 SVGEGT come from the germline V gene. There are 11 residues in the CDR3. A remark on this clonotype: As yet, its antigen is unknown.

Points from the study as a whole: The authors acknowledged that the study's TCR sequencing and HLA analysis involved relatively few individuals.

About 0.45 to 1 ug RNA was reverse transcribed with random hexamers. TCR beta CDR3 was amplified by immunoSEQ multiplex PCR. This amplification extended across 54 Vbeta and 13 Jbeta segments. Via MiXCR, TCRdb re-called the immunoSEQ multiplex PCR reads, giving one row per CDR3 protein. The table lists about 120,000 distinct CDR3 sequences, 80% to 95% of them singletons. The sequenced sample consisted of CD8+ T cells from PBMCs. The chain recombines TRBV6-2 or TRBV6-3 with TRBJ2-2; no clear D gene. This receptor was taken from a human donor in good health. CDR3 loop: CASRSSGELFF. For the CDR3, the DNA is TGTGCCAGCAGAAGCTCCGGGGAGCTGTTTTTT.